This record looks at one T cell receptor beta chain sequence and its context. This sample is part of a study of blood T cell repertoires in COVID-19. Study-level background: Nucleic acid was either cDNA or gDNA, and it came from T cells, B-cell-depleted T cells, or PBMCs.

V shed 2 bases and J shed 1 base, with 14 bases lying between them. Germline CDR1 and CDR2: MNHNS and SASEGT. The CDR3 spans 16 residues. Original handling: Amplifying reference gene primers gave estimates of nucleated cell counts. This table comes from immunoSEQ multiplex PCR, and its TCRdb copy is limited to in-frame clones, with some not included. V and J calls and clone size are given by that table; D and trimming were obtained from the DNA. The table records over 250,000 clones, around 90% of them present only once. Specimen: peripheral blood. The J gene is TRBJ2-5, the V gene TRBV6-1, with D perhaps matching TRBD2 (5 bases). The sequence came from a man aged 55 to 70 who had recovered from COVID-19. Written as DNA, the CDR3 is TGTGCCAGCAGTGAACTACTCGGAGGCCCCCAAGAGACCCAGTACTTC. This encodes CASSELLGGPQETQYF.